This T cell receptor beta chain originates from a study of T cells in tuberculosis. Germline assignment: CDR1 SQVTM and CDR2 ANQGSEA. The CDR3 is made up of 18 amino acids. V lost 1 base, J lost 1 base, and 22 bases lay in between. Assay: immunoSEQ multiplex PCR; the TCRdb copy retains only in-frame clones and omits some. The repertoire holds 30,000 to 35,000 clones, with about 92% as singletons. Time point here: new active TB diagnosis, blood taken before or within 7 days of starting treatment. This sequence joins TRBV29-1 and TRBJ1-2; possible D gene TRBD1, 5 bases. Material: PBMCs, obtained at tuberculosis diagnosis. This clonotype originated in an adult with tuberculosis. Some clones in this sample may be carry-over from other donors' samples. The CDR3 region is CSVEGPLGSDRFNYGYTF. The CDR3 bases are TGCAGCGTTGAAGGTCCCCTAGGGTCAGACAGATTTAACTATGGCTACACCTTC.